This entry describes one T cell receptor (beta chain). The sample contains more than one DNA sequence encoding this CDR3. Repertoires were generated with immunoSEQ multiplex PCR, while TCRdb's copy carries only in-frame clones and drops some. The sample has approximately 100,000 clones, about four fifths seen once. V dropped 0 bases and J dropped 0; count of bases not matched to a gene: 2. In germline, CDR1 is MNHEY, CDR2 SVGAGI. The CDR3 extends over 16 amino acids. This sample was taken from a study of blood T cell repertoires in COVID-19. Study as a whole: Acute-phase and convalescent COVID-19 samples originated in the United States, Italy and Spain. Nucleic acid was either cDNA or gDNA, and it came from T cells, B-cell-depleted T cells, or PBMCs.

The sequence was obtained from a human donor in a cohort sampled during active COVID-19. Source material: peripheral blood. The rearrangement links TRBV6-5 to TRBJ1-3; 7 nucleotides line up with TRBD1. For the CDR3, the DNA is TGTGCCAGCAGTTACTCGGGACAGATCTCTGGAAACACCATATATTTT. Protein product: CASSYSGQISGNTIYF.